In its sample, the clone carrying this T cell receptor beta chain was seen a few times. As yet, its antigen is unknown. The CDR3 has 12 amino acids. Germline V gene sequence: CDR1 DFQATT, CDR2 SNEGSKA (reference sequence). Trimming cost V 0 bases and J 6 bases, with 8 bases left between them. This entry is derived from a study of early T cells in non-severe SARS-CoV-2 infection. For the study at large: Sequencing targeted bulk RNA from unsorted whole blood, leaving chains unpaired. Study results and limitations: Private and CD4 specificities were missed by VDJdb matching, which favored anti-spike CD8 responses.

Attached unique molecular identifiers marked individual cDNA molecules. MiXCR, run by TCRdb on the 5' RACE reads, gives a single entry per CDR3 protein. Altogether 20,000 to 30,000 distinct CDR3 sequences are present, around 4.5% being singletons, with the ten largest covering 4.5% to 7%. The receptor was isolated from an adult who was a healthcare worker with PCR-confirmed SARS-CoV-2 infection or an uninfected control (not recorded which). The chain recombines TRBV20-1 with TRBJ1-2; D is uncertain. Sequenced material: whole blood. The CDR3 region is CSAREEGDGYTF. The CDR3 nucleotides read TGCAGTGCTAGAGAAGAGGGAGATGGCTACACCTTC.